These 26 T cell receptor beta chains came from one sample sequenced in a study of T cell responses to AZD1222 COVID-19 vaccine. Repertoires were generated with immunoSEQ multiplex PCR, while TCRdb's copy carries only in-frame clones and drops some. Among around 90,000 clones listed, roughly 85% were seen once. The sequencing here drew on peripheral blood, taken on day 0 of AZD1222 vaccination. Receptors originate from an adult in good health.

This clone was observed once. This rearrangement joins TRBV25-1 to TRBJ1-6, with TRBD1 matching 9 bases. The CDR3 has 15 amino acids. V dropped 6 bases and J dropped 9; count of bases not matched to a gene: 9. CDR1 is MGHDK, CDR2 SYGVNS, per germline. This CDR3 reads CASSKTGDRASPLHF. The DNA for the CDR3 is TGTGCCAGCAGCAAGACGGGGGACAGGGCTTCACCCCTCCACTTT.

The chain carries TRBV4-1 and TRBJ2-7; D unresolved. There are 14 residues in the CDR3. V lost 1 base, J lost 3 bases, and 10 bases lay in between. Looked up from germline, CDR1 is MGHRA and CDR2 is YSYEKL. CDR3 in DNA: TGCGCCAGCAGCCAAGCCCCCAGAGGCTACGAGCAGTACTTC. Protein: CASSQAPRGYEQYF.

This chain joins TRBV13 and TRBJ2-3, with TRBD2 matching over 11 bases. The V and J ends lost 1 base and 7 bases, in that order; junction bases with no gene match: 7. Per germline, CDR1 PRHDT and CDR2 FYEKMQ (reference sequence). The CDR3 loop spans 16 amino acids. In nucleotides, the CDR3 is TGTGCCAGCAGCTTAGTAACTAGCGGGAGTGTAAATACGCAGTATTTT. This sequence encodes CASSLVTSGSVNTQYF.

This clone was seen only a few times. The chain recombines TRBV19 with TRBJ1-6; D not certain. Germline CDR1 reads LNHDA; CDR2 reads SQIVND (reference sequence). V was trimmed by 3 bases and J by 9 bases, leaving 9 bases between them. The CDR3 has 13 amino acids. The CDR3 reads CASSISLGSPLHF. The CDR3 DNA sequence: TGTGCCAGTAGTATTTCTCTTGGTTCACCCCTCCACTTT. The full variable domain, in which reference TRBV19 and TRBJ1-6 provide the parts outside the CDR3, is DGGITQSPKYLFRKEGQNVTLSCEQNLNHDAMYWYRQDPGQGLRLIYYSQIVNDFQKGDIAEGYSVSREKKESFPLTVTSAQKNPTAFYLCASSISLGSPLHFGNGTRLTVT.

V and J are TRBV5-5 and TRBJ2-6; either TRBD1 or TRBD2 may supply D (6 bases each). CDR1 and CDR2 from the germline V gene are SGHKS and YYEKEE (reference sequence). The CDR3 runs to 15 residues. Deletions cut 6 bases from V and 0 bases from J, with 10 bases between. CDR3 in DNA: TGTGCCAGCAACAAGGGGGGCTCTGGGGCCAACGTCCTGACTTTC. Encoded protein: CASNKGGSGANVLTF.

The rearrangement uses TRBV19 and TRBJ2-7, with 8 bases aligning to TRBD1. V lost 3 bases and J lost 5; bases outside the gene matches: 9. The CDR3 totals 15 residues. Germline V gene sequence: CDR1 LNHDA, CDR2 SQIVND (reference sequence). The CDR3 sequence: CASSINQGALNEQYF. CDR3 DNA: TGTGCCAGTAGTATTAATCAGGGGGCGCTGAACGAGCAGTACTTC.

This clone came up a few times. The J gene is TRBJ2-3, the V gene TRBV3-1 (or the pseudogene TRBV3-2); the D is unclear. Germline CDR1 reads LGHDT; CDR2 reads YNNKEL (reference sequence). The CDR3 covers 15 residues. The ends were cut back, 0 bases at V and 2 bases at J, with 9 bases in the middle. The CDR3 spells CASSQDGIPTDTQYF. DNA of the CDR3: TGTGCCAGCAGCCAAGATGGAATCCCCACAGATACGCAGTATTTT.

This clone was recorded a few times. The gene calls are TRBV12-3 or TRBV12-4 and TRBJ2-1, with 8 nucleotides matching TRBD1. The CDR3 loop spans 13 amino acids. The V segment lost 5 bases and the J segment 10 bases; nucleotides outside the gene matches: 7. DNA of the CDR3: TGTGCCAGCAGTAACGGACAGGGCGGCGAGCAGTTCTTC. Translation gives CASSNGQGGEQFF.

V usage is TRBV5-4 and J usage is TRBJ2-1; D is perhaps TRBD1 (6 bases). CDR1 and CDR2 (germline): SGHNT, YYREEE (reference sequence). This CDR3 is built from 13 residues. Trimming took off 9 bases at V and 7 bases at J, with 17 bases between the two ends. CDR3 loop: CATVGDTRNEQFF. The CDR3 DNA follows: TGTGCCACGGTGGGGGACACTAGAAATGAGCAGTTCTTC.

This chain uses TRBV19 with TRBJ2-5; TRBD2 aligns across 11 bases. This CDR3 comprises 19 residues. The germline gives CDR1 LNHDA, CDR2 SQIVND (reference sequence). With 0 bases clipped from V and 5 bases from J, the junction kept 14 bases outside the gene matches. This CDR3 reads CASSIDAHGTSGGSETQYF. The DNA for the CDR3 is TGTGCCAGTAGTATAGATGCTCATGGCACTAGCGGGGGTTCTGAGACCCAGTACTTC.

This chain connects TRBV4-2 to TRBJ2-5, with D possibly matching TRBD2 (8 bases). The length of the CDR3 is 20 residues. The germline V gene encodes CDR1 LGHNA and CDR2 YNFKEQ. V gave up 2 bases and J gave up 1 base, with 26 bases separating them. This CDR3 is CASSQSTGMGAGGGQETQYF. Written as DNA, the CDR3 is TGTGCCAGCAGCCAATCGACAGGGATGGGGGCGGGAGGAGGCCAAGAGACCCAGTACTTC.

The V call is TRBV7-2, the J call TRBJ2-4, with a tentative D call TRBD1 (6 bases). V lost 5 bases, J lost 0 bases, and 14 bases lay in between. CDR1 is SGHTA and CDR2 is FQGNSA in the germline V gene. The CDR3 loop spans 16 amino acids. The CDR3 protein is CASSTRQAAAKNIQYF. CDR3 sequence (DNA): TGTGCCAGCAGCACCCGACAGGCGGCAGCCAAAAACATTCAGTACTTC.

The CDR3 sequence is CSGILNTEAFF. The CDR3 DNA reads as TGCAGCGGAATTTTGAACACTGAAGCTTTCTTT. V gene TRBV29-1 combines with J gene TRBJ1-1; D not certain. The CDR3 runs 11 residues. V lost 7 bases to trimming and J lost 0 bases, with 6 bases between them. Germline-derived CDR1 and CDR2 are SQVTM and ANQGSEA.

The CDR3, as DNA: TGTGCCAGCGGGAGGTGGGGGGCCACTGAAGCTTTCTTT. Protein product: CASGRWGATEAFF. The chain joins TRBV6-5 to TRBJ1-1, with a weak D call TRBD1 (6 bases). The CDR3 runs to 13 residues. The V and J ends lost 8 bases and 4 bases respectively, with 14 bases between them. Germline V gene lookup returns CDR1 MNHEY and CDR2 SVGAGI.

The chain couples TRBV7-9 to TRBJ2-1, with 7 bases aligning to TRBD2. The J segment lost 0 bases and the V segment lost 5 bases, leaving 4 bases of the junction unmatched. The length of the CDR3 is 15 residues. CDR1 is SEHNR, CDR2 FQNEAQ, per germline (reference sequence). As DNA, the CDR3 is TGTGCCAGCAGCCGGGGGGATCTCTCCTACAATGAGCAGTTCTTC. Amino acid sequence: CASSRGDLSYNEQFF.

This chain connects TRBV30 to TRBJ1-4; possible D gene TRBD1, 5 bases. Germline V gene lookup returns CDR1 GTSNPN and CDR2 SVGIG (reference sequence). The CDR3 loop spans 15 amino acids. V shed 3 bases and J shed 8 bases, with 19 bases lying between them. The CDR3 DNA follows: TGTGCCTGGAGCGAGGGAGCTGTGGGGCGGGAAAAACTGTTTTTT. This codes for CAWSEGAVGREKLFF.

This clone was detected a few times. This chain links TRBV7-6 with TRBJ1-1; 9 bases are shared with TRBD1. Germline trimming cut 0 bases from V and 4 bases from J; bases unmatched to any gene: 6. The CDR3 sequence is 16 residues long. Per germline, CDR1 SGHVS and CDR2 FNYEAQ. CDR3 region: CASSLAPTGGRTEAFF. For the CDR3, the DNA is TGTGCCAGCAGCTTAGCCCCGACAGGGGGACGCACTGAAGCTTTCTTT.

CDR3 sequence reads: CASSPVSGRRTDTQYF. The CDR3 region has the DNA TGTGCCAGCAGCCCAGTCTCTGGCAGGCGCACAGATACGCAGTATTTT. V and J are TRBV7-9 and TRBJ2-3, with no clear D. V shed 5 bases and J shed 1 base, with 16 bases lying between them. Germline lookup yields CDR1 SEHNR and CDR2 FQNEAQ (reference sequence). CDR3 length: 16 amino acids.

Of note for this clone: The same CDR3 can be traced to other DNA sequences in this sample. The V and J genes are TRBV7-8 and TRBJ2-7; D possibly corresponds to TRBD1 (6 bases). The CDR3 totals 15 residues. From germline, CDR1 is SGHVS and CDR2 FQNEAQ. V was pared by 5 bases and J by 1 base, with 15 bases between. The CDR3 spells CASSPYQGPSYEQYF. DNA of the CDR3: TGTGCCAGCAGCCCTTACCAGGGGCCATCCTACGAGCAGTACTTC.

J is TRBJ2-7 and V is TRBV5-4; 7 bases fit TRBD1. The V gene's germline CDR1 is SGHNT and CDR2 YYREEE (reference sequence). The CDR3 is 13 amino acids. The junction had 4 bases not matched to a gene; V was cut back by 4 bases and J by 3 bases. The CDR3 nucleotides read TGTGCCAGCAGCCGCAGGGGGTACTACGAGCAGTACTTC. Translated, it gives CASSRRGYYEQYF.

The V gene is TRBV4-1, the J gene TRBJ1-2; D unclear. There are 14 residues in the CDR3. V was pared by 1 base and J by 5 bases, with 11 bases between. CDR1 is MGHRA and CDR2 is YSYEKL in the germline V gene. The CDR3 here is CASSQAGTLYGYTF. CDR3 in DNA: TGCGCCAGCAGCCAAGCGGGCACTCTATATGGCTACACCTTC.

This chain links TRBV7-2 with TRBJ1-2, with D perhaps matching TRBD1 (5 bases). Trimming removed 1 base from V and 6 bases from J, with 15 bases in between. Germline lookup yields CDR1 SGHTA and CDR2 FQGNSA. The length of the CDR3 is 15 residues. This CDR3 is CASSLGVRGSDGYTF. CDR3 coding DNA: TGTGCCAGCAGCTTAGGCGTGAGGGGTTCCGATGGCTACACCTTC.

This clone has a handful of counts. This same CDR3 is encoded by further DNA sequences in the sample. This rearrangement joins TRBV5-4 to TRBJ2-7, with D possibly being TRBD1 or TRBD2 (5 bases each). The germline V gene has CDR1 SGHNT and CDR2 YYREEE (reference sequence). V lost 0 bases, J lost 3 bases, and 13 bases lay in between. This CDR3 has 15 amino acids. The CDR3 region is CASSLEGPRGYEQYF. CDR3 DNA: TGTGCCAGCAGCTTGGAAGGGCCGAGGGGCTACGAGCAGTACTTC.

V gene TRBV30 combines with J gene TRBJ1-5; D remains ambiguous. The CDR3 extends over 13 amino acids. The ends were cut back, 3 bases at V and 5 bases at J, with 11 bases in the middle. CDR1 and CDR2 (germline): GTSNPN, SVGIG (reference sequence). The CDR3 spells CAWSEEGYQPQHF. Here the CDR3 DNA reads TGTGCCTGGAGCGAGGAAGGTTATCAGCCCCAGCATTTT. Complete variable domain (other parts from reference TRBV30 and TRBJ1-5): SQTIHQWPATLVQPVGSPLSLECTVEGTSNPNLYWYRQAAGRGLQLLFYSVGIGQISSEVPQNLSASRPQDRQFILSSKKLLLSDSGFYLCAWSEEGYQPQHFGDGTRLSIL.

This chain uses TRBV7-8 with TRBJ1-6, with a weak D call TRBD1 (6 bases). The V and J ends lost 5 bases and 6 bases respectively, with 11 bases between them. CDR1 and CDR2 (germline): SGHVS, FQNEAQ. CDR3 length equals 14 residues. The CDR3: CASSPTGRNSPLHF. As DNA, the CDR3 is TGTGCCAGCAGCCCGACAGGTCGTAATTCACCCCTCCACTTT.

This clone occurred a few times. This chain joins TRBV4-2 and TRBJ1-2, with D unresolved. The germline V and J ends were trimmed by 1 base and 5 bases, with 2 bases remaining between them. Per the germline V gene, CDR1 is LGHNA and CDR2 is YNFKEQ. This CDR3 comprises 11 residues. The CDR3 here is CASSQGYGYTF. Here the CDR3 DNA reads TGTGCCAGCAGCCAAGGGTATGGCTACACCTTC.